This T cell receptor (beta chain) was retrieved from a study of blood T cell repertoires in COVID-19. The length of the CDR3 is 13 residues. V lost 4 bases and J lost 2, with 8 bases in between. Germline-derived CDR1 and CDR2 are PRHDT and FYEKMQ (reference sequence). Per the authors' pipeline: Researchers report that nucleated cell counts were estimated from reference gene primer amplification. Measured with immunoSEQ multiplex PCR; TCRdb has only the in-frame clones, and not every one. V and J calls and clone size are copied from that table; D and trimming were computed from the DNA. The data hold about 190,000 clones, with roughly 86% observed a single time. Those who participated ranged in age from about 18 to 89 years and resided in about two dozen US areas.

The sequence was obtained from a woman aged 40 to 50 in a cohort exposed to, infected with or recovered from COVID-19 (not recorded which). This chain links TRBV13 with TRBJ1-1, with no clear D. The sequencing input was PBMCs or T cells enriched from blood (not recorded which). The DNA for the CDR3 is TGTGCCAGCAGCTCCGTTGTTAACACTGAAGCTTTCTTT. Its translation: CASSSVVNTEAFF.